This is a list of T cell receptor beta chains from one sample in a study of T and B cells in COVID-19 patients. Each CDR3 protein is one row after TCRdb ran MiXCR on the multiplex PCR reads. The table lists 3,500 to 4,500 distinct CDR3 sequences, 22% of them singletons. Sequencing was done on a sample of blood. The receptors stem from a human donor with active COVID-19. Each CDR3 is given with its conserved first and last residue. The order of the fields is clone size, J gene, V gene, D gene, CDR3 protein, CDR3 DNA. A D gene is named only where the DNA matches it firmly. Clone size is given for some rows only: seen once, a few or many times, or a class if the clone is expanded.

clone size: -; J gene: TRBJ1-6; V gene: TRBV5-1; D gene: -; CDR3 protein: CASSMENSPLHF; CDR3 DNA: TGCGCCAGCAGCATGGAAAATTCACCCCTCCACTTT
clone size: -; J gene: TRBJ2-7; V gene: TRBV20-1; D gene: TRBD2; CDR3 protein: CSASELAERSYEQYF; CDR3 DNA: TGCAGTGCTAGCGAACTAGCGGAGCGCTCCTACGAGCAGTACTTC
clone size: once; J gene: TRBJ2-7; V gene: TRBV7-9; D gene: TRBD1; CDR3 protein: CASSLTMGQGAYEQYF; CDR3 DNA: TGTGCCAGCAGCTTGACCATGGGACAGGGGGCCTACGAGCAGTACTTC
clone size: -; J gene: TRBJ1-2; V gene: TRBV20-1; D gene: -; CDR3 protein: CSGWADGYTF; CDR3 DNA: TGCAGTGGATGGGCGGATGGCTACACCTTC
clone size: medium-sized; J gene: TRBJ1-4; V gene: TRBV6-1; D gene: -; CDR3 protein: CASSSTNEKLFF; CDR3 DNA: TGTGCCAGCAGTTCAACGAATGAAAAACTGTTTTTT
clone size: -; J gene: TRBJ1-4; V gene: TRBV9; D gene: -; CDR3 protein: CASSASQSLREKLFF; CDR3 DNA: TGTGCCAGCAGCGCCTCACAGAGCCTCAGGGAAAAACTGTTTTTT
clone size: medium-sized; J gene: TRBJ2-7; V gene: TRBV19; D gene: -; CDR3 protein: CASSMRGGYEQYF; CDR3 DNA: TGTGCCAGTAGTATGAGGGGTGGCTACGAGCAGTACTTC
clone size: few; J gene: TRBJ2-3; V gene: TRBV20-1; D gene: TRBD2; CDR3 protein: CSASGLAGGSDTQYF; CDR3 DNA: TGCAGTGCTTCCGGACTAGCGGGAGGTTCAGATACGCAGTATTTT
clone size: many; J gene: TRBJ2-3; V gene: TRBV14; D gene: TRBD2; CDR3 protein: CASSPLTSGRSDTQYF; CDR3 DNA: TGTGCCAGCAGCCCCTTGACTAGCGGGAGGTCGGATACGCAGTATTTT
clone size: many; J gene: TRBJ1-2; V gene: TRBV18; D gene: -; CDR3 protein: CASSPGLTYGYTF; CDR3 DNA: TGTGCCAGCTCACCAGGGTTGACTTATGGCTACACCTTC
clone size: many; J gene: TRBJ2-7; V gene: TRBV12-3/TRBV12-4; D gene: -; CDR3 protein: CASSLSPFSRGGANGYEQYF; CDR3 DNA: TGTGCCAGCAGTTTAAGCCCCTTCTCCAGGGGAGGTGCGAATGGCTACGAGCAGTACTTC
clone size: -; J gene: TRBJ2-7; V gene: TRBV21-1; D gene: -; CDR3 protein: CASSKVKYTGTGIASLLREQYF; CDR3 DNA: TGTGCCAGCAGCAAAGTGAAGTACACCGGGACAGGGATTGCATCCCTACTACGCGAGCAGTACTTC
clone size: large; J gene: TRBJ2-1; V gene: TRBV19; D gene: -; CDR3 protein: CASSMWRTGSYNEQFF; CDR3 DNA: TGTGCCAGTAGTATGTGGAGGACCGGCTCCTACAATGAGCAGTTCTTC
clone size: medium-sized; J gene: TRBJ1-4; V gene: TRBV6-6; D gene: TRBD1; CDR3 protein: CASSYPRTGNEKLFF; CDR3 DNA: TGTGCCAGCAGTTACCCAAGGACAGGGAATGAAAAACTGTTTTTT
clone size: -; J gene: TRBJ2-3; V gene: TRBV29-1; D gene: TRBD2; CDR3 protein: CSTRSGRAGGKDTQYF; CDR3 DNA: TGCAGCACCCGTAGCGGGAGGGCCGGAGGGAAAGATACGCAGTATTTT
clone size: few; J gene: TRBJ1-4; V gene: TRBV11-2; D gene: -; CDR3 protein: CASSSRGGAREKLFF; CDR3 DNA: TGTGCCAGCAGCTCCCGGGGGGGGGCGAGGGAAAAACTGTTTTTT
clone size: few; J gene: TRBJ2-1; V gene: TRBV7-3; D gene: TRBD2; CDR3 protein: CASSLGRDEQFF; CDR3 DNA: TGTGCCAGCAGCTTAGGGAGGGATGAGCAGTTCTTC
clone size: -; J gene: TRBJ2-7; V gene: TRBV12-3/TRBV12-4; D gene: TRBD2; CDR3 protein: CASVSGGGLNEQYF; CDR3 DNA: TGTGCCAGCGTCAGCGGGGGGGGCCTAAACGAGCAGTACTTC
clone size: few; J gene: TRBJ1-1; V gene: TRBV7-9; D gene: -; CDR3 protein: CASSRSETANTEAFF; CDR3 DNA: TGTGCCAGCAGCCGCTCCGAGACAGCAAACACTGAAGCTTTCTTT
clone size: large; J gene: TRBJ2-3; V gene: TRBV19; D gene: TRBD2; CDR3 protein: CASMDGAGGTDTQYF; CDR3 DNA: TGTGCCAGTATGGACGGAGCGGGAGGGACAGATACGCAGTATTTT
clone size: -; J gene: TRBJ2-5; V gene: TRBV29-1; D gene: TRBD1; CDR3 protein: CSASPGQGGTQYF; CDR3 DNA: TGCAGCGCTAGCCCGGGACAGGGCGGGACCCAGTACTTC
clone size: -; J gene: TRBJ1-1; V gene: TRBV24-1; D gene: -; CDR3 protein: CATSDYRANTEAFF; CDR3 DNA: TGTGCCACCAGTGATTACAGGGCAAACACTGAAGCTTTCTTT